The present T cell receptor beta chain was sequenced within a study of blood T cell repertoires in COVID-19. Under the authors' procedure: For nucleated cells, counts were estimated from reference gene primer amplification. Profiling relied on immunoSEQ multiplex PCR, and the TCRdb table lists in-frame clones only, not all of them. That table gives V, J and clone size, and the DNA gave D and trimming. The sample lists tens of thousands of clones; 88% were seen once. The sample consisted of peripheral blood. The source is a human donor in a cohort sampled during active COVID-19.

DNA of the CDR3: TGTGCCAGCAGCTTAATCGACAATGAGCAGTTCTTC. It yields the protein CASSLIDNEQFF. The chain employs TRBV7-3 and TRBJ2-1, with no clear D. The CDR3 totals 12 residues. The germline CDR1 and CDR2 sequences are SGHTA and FQGTGA. V lost 1 base and J lost 5, with 3 bases in between.